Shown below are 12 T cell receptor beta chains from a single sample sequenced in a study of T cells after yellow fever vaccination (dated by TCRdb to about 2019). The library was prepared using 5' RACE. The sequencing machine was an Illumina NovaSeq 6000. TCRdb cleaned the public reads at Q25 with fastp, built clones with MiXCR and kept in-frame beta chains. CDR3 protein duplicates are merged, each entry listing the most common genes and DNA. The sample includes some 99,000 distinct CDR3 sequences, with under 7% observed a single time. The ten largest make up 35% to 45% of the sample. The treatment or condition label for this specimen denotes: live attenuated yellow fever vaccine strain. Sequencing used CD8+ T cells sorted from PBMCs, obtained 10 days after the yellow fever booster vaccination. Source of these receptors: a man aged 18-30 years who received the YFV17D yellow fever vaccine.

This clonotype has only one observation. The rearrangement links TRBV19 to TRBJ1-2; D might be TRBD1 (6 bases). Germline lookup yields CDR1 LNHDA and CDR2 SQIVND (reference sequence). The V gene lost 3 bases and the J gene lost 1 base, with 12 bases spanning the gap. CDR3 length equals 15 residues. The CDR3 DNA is TGTGCCAGTAGTATCTGGACAGTCCTTAACTATGGCTACACCTTC. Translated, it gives CASSIWTVLNYGYTF.

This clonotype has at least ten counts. Here the CDR3 DNA reads TGCAGTGCCAAAGCGGGGGGAGGGGCCCACGAGCAGTACGTC. Its protein product is CSAKAGGGAHEQYV. The J gene is TRBJ2-7, the V gene TRBV20-1, with TRBD2 matching 9 bases. Germline-derived CDR1 and CDR2 are DFQATT and SNEGSKA (reference sequence). V was pared by 6 bases and J by 5 bases, with 11 bases of the junction left unmatched. The CDR3 is 14 residues long.

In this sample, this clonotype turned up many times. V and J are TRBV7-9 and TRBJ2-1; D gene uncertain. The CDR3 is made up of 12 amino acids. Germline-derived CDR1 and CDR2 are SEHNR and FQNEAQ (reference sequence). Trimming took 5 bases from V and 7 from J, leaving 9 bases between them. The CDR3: CASSPVLNEQFF. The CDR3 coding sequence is TGTGCCAGCAGCCCCGTACTAAATGAGCAGTTCTTC.

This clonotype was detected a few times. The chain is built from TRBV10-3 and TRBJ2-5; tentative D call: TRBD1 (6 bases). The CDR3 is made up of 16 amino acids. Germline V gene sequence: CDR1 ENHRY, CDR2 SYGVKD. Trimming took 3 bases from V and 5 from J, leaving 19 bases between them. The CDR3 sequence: CAISDPKQGPGETQYF. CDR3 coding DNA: TGTGCCATCAGTGATCCAAAACAGGGCCCCGGGGAGACCCAGTACTTC.

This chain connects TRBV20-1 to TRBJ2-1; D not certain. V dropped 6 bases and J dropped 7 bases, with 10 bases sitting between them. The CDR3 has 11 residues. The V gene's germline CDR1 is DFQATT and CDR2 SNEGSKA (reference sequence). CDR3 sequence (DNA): TGCAGTGCCCCCAACGGGAATGAGCAGTTCTTC. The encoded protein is CSAPNGNEQFF.

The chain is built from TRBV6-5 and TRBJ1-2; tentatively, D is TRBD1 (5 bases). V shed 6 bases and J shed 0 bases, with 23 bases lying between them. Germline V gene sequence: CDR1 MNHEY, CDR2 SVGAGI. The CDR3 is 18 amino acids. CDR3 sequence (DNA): TGTGCCAGCAGCCGGGTTGTAAGGGAAGGGGTCGCTAACTATGGCTACACCTTC. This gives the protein CASSRVVREGVANYGYTF.

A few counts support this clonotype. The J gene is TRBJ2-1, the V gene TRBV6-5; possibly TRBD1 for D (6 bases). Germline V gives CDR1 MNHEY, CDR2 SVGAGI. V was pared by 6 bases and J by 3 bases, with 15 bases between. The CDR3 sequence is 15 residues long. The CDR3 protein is CASRNWDTGYNEQFF. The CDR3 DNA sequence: TGTGCCAGCAGAAACTGGGACACGGGCTACAATGAGCAGTTCTTC.

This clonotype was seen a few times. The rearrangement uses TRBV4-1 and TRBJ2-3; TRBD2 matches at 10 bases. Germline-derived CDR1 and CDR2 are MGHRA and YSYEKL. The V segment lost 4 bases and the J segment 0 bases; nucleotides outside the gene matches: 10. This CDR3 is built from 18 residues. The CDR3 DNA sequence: TGCGCCAGCAGCCCGAGTCCGACTAGCGGGCCGAGCACAGATACGCAGTATTTT. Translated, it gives CASSPSPTSGPSTDTQYF.

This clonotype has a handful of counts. CDR3 DNA: TGTGCCATCAGTGAGTCTGGGGGTCGAGAGACCCAGTACTTC. Protein sequence: CAISESGGRETQYF. The genes are TRBV10-3 and TRBJ2-5; D assignment may be TRBD1 or TRBD2 (5 bases each). The germline V gene has CDR1 ENHRY and CDR2 SYGVKD. V was pared by 0 bases and J by 4 bases, with 9 bases between. The CDR3 spans 14 residues.

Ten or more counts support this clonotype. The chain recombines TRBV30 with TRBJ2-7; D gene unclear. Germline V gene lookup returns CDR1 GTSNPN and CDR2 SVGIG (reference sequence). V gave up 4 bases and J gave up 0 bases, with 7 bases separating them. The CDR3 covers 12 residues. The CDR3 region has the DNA TGTGCCTGGACGCCAAGCTCCTACGAGCAGTACTTC. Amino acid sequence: CAWTPSSYEQYF.

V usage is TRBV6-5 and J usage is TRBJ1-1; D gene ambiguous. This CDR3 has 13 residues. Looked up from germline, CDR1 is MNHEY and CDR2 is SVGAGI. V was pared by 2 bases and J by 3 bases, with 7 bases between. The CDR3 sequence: CASSYGRYTEAFF. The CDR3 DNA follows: TGTGCCAGCAGTTACGGAAGATACACTGAAGCTTTCTTT.

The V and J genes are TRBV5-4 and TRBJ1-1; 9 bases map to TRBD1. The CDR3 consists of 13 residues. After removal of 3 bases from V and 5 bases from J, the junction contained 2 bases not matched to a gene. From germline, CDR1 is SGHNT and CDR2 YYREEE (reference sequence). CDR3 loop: CASSSDRGTEAFF. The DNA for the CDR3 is TGTGCCAGCAGCTCGGACAGGGGAACTGAAGCTTTCTTT.